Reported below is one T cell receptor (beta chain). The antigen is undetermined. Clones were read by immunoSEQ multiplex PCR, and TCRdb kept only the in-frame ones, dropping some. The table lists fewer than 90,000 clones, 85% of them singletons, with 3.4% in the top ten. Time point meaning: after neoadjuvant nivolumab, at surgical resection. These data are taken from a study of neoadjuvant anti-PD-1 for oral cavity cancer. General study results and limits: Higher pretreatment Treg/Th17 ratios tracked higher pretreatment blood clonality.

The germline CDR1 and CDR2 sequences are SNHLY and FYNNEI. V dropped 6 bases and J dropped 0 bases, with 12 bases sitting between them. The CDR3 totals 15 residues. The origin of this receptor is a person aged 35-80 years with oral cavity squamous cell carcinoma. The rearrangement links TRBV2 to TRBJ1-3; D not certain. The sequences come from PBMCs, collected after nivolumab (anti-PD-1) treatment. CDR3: CASRASGYSGNTIYF. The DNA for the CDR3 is TGTGCCAGCAGGGCCTCGGGATACTCTGGAAACACCATATATTTT.